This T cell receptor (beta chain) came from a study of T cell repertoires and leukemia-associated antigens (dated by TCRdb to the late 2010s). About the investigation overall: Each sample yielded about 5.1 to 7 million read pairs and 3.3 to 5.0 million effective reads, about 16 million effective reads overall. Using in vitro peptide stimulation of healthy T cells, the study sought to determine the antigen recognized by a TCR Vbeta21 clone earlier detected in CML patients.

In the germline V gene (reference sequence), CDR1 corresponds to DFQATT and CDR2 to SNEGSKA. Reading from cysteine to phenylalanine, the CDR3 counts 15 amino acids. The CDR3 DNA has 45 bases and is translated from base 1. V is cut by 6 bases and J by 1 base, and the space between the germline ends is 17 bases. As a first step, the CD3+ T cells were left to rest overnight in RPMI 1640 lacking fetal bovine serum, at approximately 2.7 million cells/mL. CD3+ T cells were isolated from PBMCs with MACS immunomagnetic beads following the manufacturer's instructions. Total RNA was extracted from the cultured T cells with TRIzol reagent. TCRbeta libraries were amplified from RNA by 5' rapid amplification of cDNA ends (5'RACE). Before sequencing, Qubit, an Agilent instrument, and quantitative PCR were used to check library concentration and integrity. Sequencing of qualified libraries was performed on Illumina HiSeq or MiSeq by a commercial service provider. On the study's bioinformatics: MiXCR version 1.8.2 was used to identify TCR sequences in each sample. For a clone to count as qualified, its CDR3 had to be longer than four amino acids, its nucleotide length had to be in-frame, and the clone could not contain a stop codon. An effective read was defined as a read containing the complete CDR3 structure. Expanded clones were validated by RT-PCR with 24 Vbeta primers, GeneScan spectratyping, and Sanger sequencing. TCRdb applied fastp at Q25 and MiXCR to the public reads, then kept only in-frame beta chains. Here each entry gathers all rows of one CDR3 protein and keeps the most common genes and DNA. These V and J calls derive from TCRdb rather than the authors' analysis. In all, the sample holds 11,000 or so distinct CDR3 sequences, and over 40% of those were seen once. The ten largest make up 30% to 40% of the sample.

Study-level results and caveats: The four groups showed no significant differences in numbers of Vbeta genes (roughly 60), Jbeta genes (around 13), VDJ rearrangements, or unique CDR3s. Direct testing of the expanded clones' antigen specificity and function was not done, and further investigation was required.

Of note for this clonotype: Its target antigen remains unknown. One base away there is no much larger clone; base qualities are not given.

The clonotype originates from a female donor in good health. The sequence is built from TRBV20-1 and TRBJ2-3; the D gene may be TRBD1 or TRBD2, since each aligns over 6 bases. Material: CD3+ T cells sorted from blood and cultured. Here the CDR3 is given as CSAPRGRIGTDTQYF. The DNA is TGCAGTGCCCCTAGGGGGAGGATCGGCACAGATACGCAGTATTTT.